These 27 T cell receptor beta chains share one sample of origin, sequenced in a study of blood T cells in healthy people across ages. Combining a sample-barcoded 5' primer with a J-beta primer mix, a second PCR ran for roughly 7 to 12 cycles. TCRdb analysed the 5' RACE reads with MiXCR anew, one entry per CDR3 protein. The table shows roughly 700,000 distinct CDR3 sequences, with roughly 25% occurring only once. The sample was also linked to a second study, of T cells of mothers and their children.

Sequencing was performed on blood. The receptors were gathered from a boy between 5 and 17 years old in good health.

The table lists this clonotype with a few counts. The chain couples TRBV29-1 to TRBJ2-2; D might be TRBD1 (5 bases). CDR1 is SQVTM and CDR2 is ANQGSEA in the germline V gene. V gave up 5 bases and J gave up 4 bases, with 14 bases separating them. The CDR3 runs to 14 residues. CDR3 bases: TGCAGCGTTAATAGAGCAGGGTCCACCGGGGAGCTGTTTTTT. This translates into CSVNRAGSTGELFF.

The rearrangement links TRBV15 to TRBJ2-5; weak D call: TRBD1 (5 bases). The end of the DNA fits TRBJ2-7 better, so the J call may be wrong. CDR3 length equals 18 residues. Germline V gives CDR1 LNHNV, CDR2 YYDKDF (reference sequence). The CDR3 nucleotides read TGTGCCACCAGCAGTCGCCAAGATTTCAGGACACCCCACTACGAGCAGTACTTC. Its translation is CATSSRQDFRTPHYEQYF.

This chain connects TRBV6-5 to TRBJ2-5, with D possibly being TRBD2 (5 bases). Trimming pared 0 bases from V and 4 bases from J, leaving 18 bases between. The CDR3 length is 17 residues. Germline CDR1 is MNHEY and CDR2 is SVGAGI. For the CDR3, the DNA is TGTGCCAGCAGTTACTCGGGGAGCCCATCCGTTGGAGAGACCCAGTACTTC. Amino acid sequence: CASSYSGSPSVGETQYF.

The rearrangement links TRBV2 to TRBJ1-1; D is unresolved. The germline V gene encodes CDR1 SNHLY and CDR2 FYNNEI. V lost 6 bases and J 1 base, leaving 12 bases between the germline ends. The CDR3 has 14 residues. This CDR3 reads CASSQWETNTEAFF. CDR3 in DNA: TGTGCCAGCAGCCAGTGGGAGACGAACACTGAAGCTTTCTTT.

This clonotype was found a few times. The V and J genes are TRBV13 and TRBJ2-7; D is perhaps TRBD2 (5 bases). V shed 5 bases and J shed 7 bases, with 15 bases lying between them. The CDR3 runs 13 residues. The germline gives CDR1 PRHDT, CDR2 FYEKMQ (reference sequence). This CDR3 is CASSRTYGDEQYF. CDR3 bases: TGTGCCAGCAGCCGGACCTACGGGGATGAGCAGTACTTC.

V is TRBV13 and J is TRBJ1-4; D is possibly TRBD1 (5 bases). The CDR3 runs to 14 residues. Between the trimmed V and J ends, which lost 5 bases and 6 bases, there was a span of 13 bases. Germline CDR1 reads PRHDT; CDR2 reads FYEKMQ (reference sequence). The CDR3 reads CASSRREGYEKLFF. The CDR3 coding sequence is TGTGCCAGCAGCCGAAGGGAGGGGTATGAAAAACTGTTTTTT.

This clonotype has a handful of counts. CDR3 sequence reads: CASSDTGMGTDTQYF. In DNA form, the CDR3 reads TGTGCCAGCAGTGATACCGGAATGGGCACAGATACGCAGTATTTT. The genes are TRBV25-1 and TRBJ2-3, with D unresolved. CDR3 size: 15 residues. From germline, CDR1 is MGHDK and CDR2 SYGVNS. Trimming left V 3 bases short and J 1 base short, with 11 bases between.

The sample holds a few counts of this clonotype. J is TRBJ2-7 and V is TRBV12-3 or TRBV12-4; 14 bases match TRBD2. The CDR3 has 15 amino acids. The junction had 0 bases not matched to a gene; V was cut back by 5 bases and J by 0 bases. CDR3: CASSGTSGSSYEQYF. The CDR3 DNA reads TGTGCCAGCAGTGGGACTAGCGGGAGCTCCTACGAGCAGTACTTC.

A few counts support this clonotype. The chain has TRBV7-9 and TRBJ1-1, with D possibly TRBD1 on 5 matching bases. This CDR3 is built from 16 residues. V dropped 5 bases and J dropped 1 base, with 17 bases sitting between them. The germline V gene has CDR1 SEHNR and CDR2 FQNEAQ (reference sequence). The CDR3 DNA follows: TGTGCCAGCAGCGATCAACGCCGGGGCGGGAACACTGAAGCTTTCTTT. It translates to CASSDQRRGGNTEAFF.

This rearrangement joins TRBV12-3 or TRBV12-4 to TRBJ2-1; tentatively, D is TRBD2 (6 bases). The J call is uncertain, as TRBJ2-5 better fits the DNA end. The CDR3 contains 15 residues. The CDR3 DNA is TGTGCCAGCAGTTTCGGCCGGAGGGGAAGCGAGACCCAGTACTTC. Encoded protein: CASSFGRRGSETQYF.

The rearrangement links TRBV29-1 to TRBJ2-1; either TRBD1 or TRBD2 may fit D (5 bases each). The last part of the DNA fits TRBJ2-7 better; the J call may be wrong. The CDR3 is 12 amino acids. The germline V gene encodes CDR1 SQVTM and CDR2 ANQGSEA. CDR3 amino acids: CSGRDAPNEQYF. Here the CDR3 DNA reads TGCAGCGGCCGGGACGCCCCCAACGAGCAGTACTTC.

This clonotype was found a few times. This sequence joins TRBV7-8 and TRBJ2-7, with a tentative D call TRBD2 (6 bases). Trimming stripped 5 bases from V and 3 bases from J, with 11 bases between. This CDR3 spans 13 amino acids. CDR1 SGHVS and CDR2 FQNEAQ come from the germline V gene. Here the CDR3 DNA reads TGTGCCAGCAGCCCTCGGGGGAACTACGAGCAGTACTTC. This translates into CASSPRGNYEQYF. The complete variable domain, with remaining parts taken from reference TRBV7-8 and TRBJ2-7, reads GAGVSQSPRYKVAKRGQDVALRCDPISGHVSLFWYQQALGQGPEFLTYFQNEAQLDKSGLPSDRFFAERPEGSVSTLKIQRTQQEDSAVYLCASSPRGNYEQYFGPGTRLTVT.

This clonotype was found a few times. The rearrangement joins TRBV19 to TRBJ1-4; possible D gene TRBD1, 5 bases. The length of the CDR3 is 15 residues. In germline, CDR1 is LNHDA, CDR2 SQIVND (reference sequence). The germline V and J ends were trimmed by 1 base and 6 bases, with 12 bases remaining between them. The CDR3 sequence is CASSIGAGRDEKLFF. The CDR3 nucleotides read TGTGCCAGTAGTATAGGGGCAGGGCGAGATGAAAAACTGTTTTTT.

The chain joins TRBV12-3 or TRBV12-4 to TRBJ2-2; D call uncertain. Trimming stripped 6 bases from V and 8 bases from J, with 10 bases between. The CDR3 has 12 residues. CDR3 in DNA: TGTGCCAGCAGCGCCGCTAAAGGGGAGCTGTTTTTT. It specifies CASSAAKGELFF.

V usage is TRBV7-9 and J usage is TRBJ1-1; no clear D gene. The ends were cut back, 5 bases at V and 6 bases at J, with 13 bases in the middle. The CDR3 contains 13 residues. Per the germline V gene, CDR1 is SEHNR and CDR2 is FQNEAQ (reference sequence). CDR3 in DNA: TGTGCCAGCAGCACTCTTCTCCGCCCTGAAGCTTTCTTT. This gives the protein CASSTLLRPEAFF.

This clonotype was seen more than once but under ten times. J is TRBJ2-7 and V is TRBV18; 9 bases match TRBD2. The J call may be mistaken, given a closer DNA end match to TRBJ2-1. The CDR3 loop spans 16 amino acids. The germline V gene encodes CDR1 KGHSH and CDR2 LQKENI. The CDR3 bases are TGTGCCAGCTCACCACCGATAGCGGGGGTTAACAATGAGCAGTTCTTC. Translation: CASSPPIAGVNNEQFF.

As DNA, the CDR3 is TGTGCCAGCAGTTTTGTCCCCCCAGGACAGGGGGCATTGGGAAATGAAAAACTGTTTTTT. Protein sequence: CASSFVPPGQGALGNEKLFF. The chain carries TRBV27 and TRBJ1-4; 11 positions match TRBD1. Germline V gives CDR1 MNHEY, CDR2 SMNVEV (reference sequence). Trimming at V came to 3 bases and at J to 5 bases, leaving 17 bases not matched to a gene. The CDR3 is 20 residues long. The variable domain in full, completed from reference TRBV27 and TRBJ1-4, reads EAQVTQNPRYLITVTGKKLTVTCSQNMNHEYMSWYRQDPGLGLRQIYYSMNVEVTDKGDVPEGYKVSRKEKRNFPLILESPSPNQTSLYFCASSFVPPGQGALGNEKLFFGSGTQLSVL.

The rearrangement uses TRBV6-5 and TRBJ1-4; 11 positions match TRBD1. CDR1 is MNHEY, CDR2 SVGAGI, per germline. V dropped 5 bases and J dropped 6; count of bases not matched to a gene: 2. The CDR3 runs to 14 residues. The CDR3 sequence: CASSKDRGHEKLFF. CDR3 nucleotides: TGTGCCAGCAGTAAGGACAGGGGGCATGAAAAACTGTTTTTT.

The chain uses TRBV11-2 and TRBJ1-2, with a possible D match to TRBD1 (6 bases). Germline lookup yields CDR1 SGHAT and CDR2 FQNNGV. V lost 3 bases to trimming and J lost 5 bases, with 19 bases between them. The CDR3 extends over 16 amino acids. The CDR3 spells CASSFRGADDEYGYTF. CDR3 coding DNA: TGTGCCAGCAGCTTTCGGGGGGCAGACGATGAGTATGGCTACACCTTC.

This clonotype was recorded a few times. V is TRBV7-6 and J is TRBJ2-1; no clear D gene. Trimming left V 3 bases short and J 4 bases short, with 7 bases between. Germline CDR1 SGHVS, CDR2 FNYEAQ. This CDR3 has 13 residues. Written as DNA, the CDR3 is TGTGCCAGCAGCTTTAAAGGGTACAATGAGCAGTTCTTC. Its translation: CASSFKGYNEQFF.

This clonotype was observed a few times. The chain combines TRBV7-2 with TRBJ2-7; 9 bases are shared with TRBD1. The better agreement between TRBJ2-5 and the DNA end casts doubt on the J call. Germline CDR1 and CDR2: SGHTA and FQGNSA. CDR3 length: 15 amino acids. DNA for the CDR3: TGTGCCAGCAGCACCGGGACAGGGAAAGGAGAGACCCAGTACTTC. This sequence encodes CASSTGTGKGETQYF.

This chain uses TRBV5-5 with TRBJ2-3; 9 nucleotides line up with TRBD1. The CDR3 extends over 15 amino acids. Germline CDR1 and CDR2: SGHKS and YYEKEE (reference sequence). J was trimmed by 5 bases and V by 1 base; bases with no gene match: 5. The DNA of the CDR3 is TGTGCCAGCAGCTTGAGGACAGGGGCGAGAGATACGCAGTATTTT. Translation: CASSLRTGARDTQYF.

This clonotype was found a few times. V and J are TRBV28 and TRBJ2-5; 8 bases are shared with TRBD1. In germline, CDR1 is MDHEN, CDR2 SYDVKM. The J segment lost 2 bases and the V segment lost 5 bases, leaving 7 bases of the junction unmatched. The CDR3 loop spans 15 amino acids. The CDR3 sequence is CASSILRDRQETQYF. The CDR3 coding sequence is TGTGCCAGCAGTATCCTCCGGGACAGGCAAGAGACCCAGTACTTC.

Only a few counts were recorded for this clonotype. This chain connects TRBV10-3 to TRBJ2-1, with D possibly being TRBD2 (5 bases). The V gene's germline CDR1 is ENHRY and CDR2 SYGVKD. V dropped 6 bases and J dropped 5 bases, with 17 bases sitting between them. The CDR3 sequence is 15 residues long. The CDR3 spells CAISNSRSGDNEQFF. CDR3 nucleotide sequence: TGTGCCATCAGCAATTCTAGAAGCGGCGACAATGAGCAGTTCTTC.

This chain links TRBV28 with TRBJ1-4; 8 positions match TRBD1. The germline CDR1 and CDR2 sequences are MDHEN and SYDVKM. The junction had 7 bases not matched to a gene; V was cut back by 8 bases and J by 5 bases. This CDR3 has 14 amino acids. Here the CDR3 DNA reads TGTGCCAGCCTCAGGGGGGACAGGAATGAAAAACTGTTTTTT. This codes for CASLRGDRNEKLFF. The whole variable domain, filled in from reference TRBV28 and TRBJ1-4, reads DVKVTQSSRYLVKRTGEKVFLECVQDMDHENMFWYRQDPGLGLRLIYFSYDVKMKEKGDIPEGYSVSREKKERFSLILESASTNQTSMYLCASLRGDRNEKLFFGSGTQLSVL.

V gene TRBV11-1 combines with J gene TRBJ2-5; D not resolved. V was pared by 1 base and J by 2 bases, with 14 bases between. The CDR3 covers 16 residues. Looked up from germline, CDR1 is SGHAT and CDR2 is FQDESV (reference sequence). DNA for the CDR3: TGTGCCAGCAGCTTAGTGGGCCAGAAGCTTCAAGAGACCCAGTACTTC. Protein product: CASSLVGQKLQETQYF.

This clonotype was seen more than once but under ten times. J is TRBJ2-6 and V is TRBV11-2, with D perhaps TRBD1 (5 bases). The V gene's germline CDR1 is SGHAT and CDR2 FQNNGV. The V and J ends lost 4 bases and 4 bases respectively, with 14 bases between them. CDR3 length: 16 residues. CDR3 sequence (DNA): TGTGCCAGCAGCTCCCTTAAGGGGCCAGGGGCCAACGTCCTGACTTTC. Encoded protein: CASSSLKGPGANVLTF.